This T cell receptor (beta chain) was sequenced for a study of cytomegalovirus exposure and HLA in healthy donors (dated by TCRdb to 2015 to 2018). Background for the entire study: According to a later analysis, the 120 or so validation repertoires were produced on the same platform as the approximately 610 repertoires of the first cohort. The study was designed to test whether signatures of past pathogen exposure could be identified by cataloging public T cell receptors. In addition to the first cohort of roughly 670 subjects, a separate validation cohort of about 120 different subjects was used. To predict cytomegalovirus infection status, the study combined high-throughput TCR immunosequencing, statistical association of individual TCRs with disease status, and machine learning.

About this clone itself: This clone's antigen is unknown. Base qualities are not at hand, and no much larger clone is one base apart.

CDR1 and CDR2 are read off the germline V gene as SGHAT and FQNNGV. The CDR3 measures 13 amino acids from cysteine to phenylalanine. Only the CDR3 part of the read is kept: 39 bases, read in frame from the first base. Relative to germline, V is 0 bases shorter and J is 4 bases shorter, with 6 bases between their ends. What the authors observed across the whole study: A later analysis found that TCRs clustered in the first cohort also tended to co-occur in the 100 to 150 validation repertoires, with 94% of cluster scores above 0. The study gave a list of 150 to 200 TCR beta chains associated with cytomegalovirus. All 120 or so repertoires were used to score co-occurrence in the validation cohort in a later analysis, because that analysis had no HLA typing for the cohort. The authors suggested that the approach could potentially be generalized to other disease states and immunological phenotypes. In both the original and validation cohorts, the classifier was reported to diagnose cytomegalovirus status with high specificity and sensitivity. A few of the identified cytomegalovirus-associated TCR beta chains were confirmed in vitro to be specific for cytomegalovirus antigens. Across donors, most TCR sequences were observed very rarely, whereas some public TCRs were present in many individuals.

Donors formed part of the validation cohort, which comprised about 130 subjects and was distinct from the first cohort of roughly 600 subjects. The library was prepared using the immunoSEQ multiplex PCR assay. On the study's bioinformatics: A statistical classification framework was built to diagnose cytomegalovirus status from the catalog of TCR beta chain sequences. Sourced from immuneACCESS, this table was stored by TCRdb with only in-frame sequences that have V and J called. A share of the clones is absent; for the studies checked, an unresolved V gene accounts for under half, and the remainder has no known explanation. The V and J calls and the clone size are those of that table, but D and trimming were determined from the DNA. This sample holds about 150,000 clones; around 84% were observed only once. The top ten clones comprise around 2.1% of the sample.

The chain uses TRBV11-2 and TRBJ1-2, with the D gene not confidently named. The sequencing sample was made of PBMCs. This TCR came from a human donor in good health. The bases are TGTGCCAGCAGCTTAGAGGGAGTCTATGGCTACACCTTC. Its coded protein is CASSLEGVYGYTF. With all but the CDR3 taken from the reference TRBV11-2 and TRBJ1-2 genes, the full variable domain is: EAGVAQSPRYKIIEKRQSVAFWCNPISGHATLYWYQQILGQGPKLLIQFQNNGVVDDSQLPKDRFSAERLKGVDSTLKIQPAKLEDSAVYLCASSLEGVYGYTFGSGTRLTVV.